The T cell receptor (beta chain) under discussion was sequenced for a study of T-cell memory formation after mild COVID-19. Study-wide points: Those CD4+ clones that contracted were mainly in CM and EM (CD8+ ones in EMRA).

V gave up 0 bases and J gave up 2 bases; unmatched junction bases: 3. In germline, CDR1 is SQVTM, CDR2 ANQGSEA. The CDR3 runs 14 residues. One entry per CDR3 protein results from TCRdb running MiXCR on the 5' RACE reads. The sample has around 300,000 distinct CDR3 sequences, 12% to 15% seen once. Concerning this clonotype: No antigen is known for it.

This receptor was taken from a man between 18 and 35 years old who had mild COVID-19 (a few samples of this study predate the infection). Cell type and time point are not known. The V and J genes are TRBV29-1 and TRBJ2-7; 8 bases are shared with TRBD2. The source material was PBMCs or a T cell subset sorted from them (not recorded which). CDR3 sequence: CSVEDRGGPYEQYF. The DNA of the CDR3 is TGCAGCGTTGAAGATCGGGGGGGGCCCTACGAGCAGTACTTC.